This T cell receptor (beta chain) originates from a study of cytomegalovirus exposure and HLA in healthy donors. Study at large: Across roughly 400 genotyped donors, 81% landed in the Caucasian-associated ancestry cluster. Notes on the study in general: The analysis excluded some indistinguishable V segments, including TRBV6-2 and TRBV6-3.

Germline lookup yields CDR1 MDHEN and CDR2 SYDVKM. V shed 6 bases and J shed 1 base, with 3 bases lying between them. This CDR3 spans 11 amino acids. Concerning this clone itself: Its antigen is unknown.

Healthy people donating bone marrow made up the donors. Use of 60 Vbeta and 13 Jbeta primers characterized the PCR. Libraries were prepared by immunoSEQ multiplex PCR; TCRdb keeps only in-frame clonotypes and omits some of them. The table has about 180,000 clones, about two thirds seen once. Source material: PBMCs. The origin of this receptor is a human donor in good health. The chain has TRBV28 and TRBJ1-2; no clear D. CDR3 residues: CASSINYGYTF. The CDR3 bases are TGTGCCAGCAGCATTAACTATGGCTACACCTTC.